The clone carrying this TCR beta chain showed up just a few times. Its antigen remains unknown. This sample was taken from a study of long-term antiretroviral therapy in people with HIV. On the study more broadly: By about a decade, the earliest samples predate the 2015 immediate-ART recommendation.

The V gene end was trimmed by 3 bases and the J gene end by 1 base; junction bases not matched to a gene: 3. This CDR3 has 17 amino acids. Germline V CDR1 and CDR2: SGDLS, YYNGEE. Whole-study findings and limits: An increase in diversity followed ART, yet levels stayed below transplant donor controls.

The assay used was immunoSEQ (version v3.0), run at survey level. Profiling relied on immunoSEQ multiplex PCR, and the TCRdb table lists in-frame clones only, not all of them. This sample has under 12,000 clones, with roughly 80% found just once. Sequences were derived from unsorted PBMCs, sampled about 7 years after starting antiretroviral therapy. The chain couples TRBV9 to TRBJ2-2; 13 bases map to TRBD2. The source of this sequence is a man aged 45-60 years with HIV. CDR3 sequence reads: CASSALAGGVNTGELFF. The CDR3, as DNA: TGTGCCAGCAGCGCACTAGCGGGGGGGGTGAACACCGGGGAGCTGTTTTTT.